The 2 T cell receptor beta chains below come from one sample, sequenced in a study of T cells in Graves' hyperthyroidism and ophthalmopathy. Researchers took RNA transcripts and amplified the TCR beta CDR3 regions from them. First-round RT-PCR of the TCR CDR3 relied on the HTBI primer set. MiXCR, run by TCRdb on the multiplex PCR reads, gives a single entry per CDR3 protein. The data contain 600,000 to 750,000 distinct CDR3 sequences, about 18% of them singletons. The sample taken for sequencing was blood. The receptors were gathered from a man aged 45 to 65 with Graves' hyperthyroidism.

The sample holds many counts of this clonotype. This sequence joins TRBV2 and TRBJ2-5; weak D call: TRBD1 (5 bases). This CDR3 is 13 amino acids long. The germline CDR1 and CDR2 sequences are SNHLY and FYNNEI. V lost 6 bases, J lost 0 bases, and 8 bases lay in between. CDR3 DNA sequence: TGTGCCAGCAGCGGACACCACCAAGAGACCCAGTACTTC. Amino acid sequence: CASSGHHQETQYF.

There are a few counts of this clonotype. This chain's CDR3 is CASGFGERDTQYF. For the CDR3, the DNA is TGTGCTAGTGGTTTTGGAGAACGCGATACGCAGTATTTT. The rearrangement uses TRBV12-5 and TRBJ2-3; D remains ambiguous. V was trimmed by 3 bases and J by 6 bases, leaving 10 bases between them. The CDR3 extends over 13 amino acids. CDR1 is LGHNT and CDR2 is FRNRAP in the germline V gene.